These 26 T cell receptor beta chains were all obtained from the same sample, sequenced in a study of T cell clonotyping in hematopoietic cell transplantation. Only in-frame clones appear in the TCRdb table, and some are missing; sequencing was by immunoSEQ multiplex PCR. The sample has around 6,300 clones; 86% are singletons. The source was peripheral blood mononuclear cells, collected 180 days after allogeneic stem cell transplant. Receptors were obtained from a female patient aged 50 to 60 who had an allogeneic stem cell transplant from an unrelated donor, so the T cells may come from the graft donor. Some clones in this sample may be carry-over from other donors' samples.

The chain has TRBV6-5 and TRBJ1-1; D remains unclear. This CDR3 is built from 14 residues. CDR1 MNHEY and CDR2 SVGAGI come from the germline V gene. With 5 bases removed from V and 4 bases from J, the gap between germline ends came to 14 bases. As DNA, the CDR3 is TGTGCCAGCAGTCCCCCAGGAGCTGGCACTGAAGCTTTCTTT. Translation: CASSPPGAGTEAFF.

This chain uses TRBV12-5 with TRBJ2-7; D might be TRBD1 (7 bases). V was pared by 5 bases and J by 0 bases, with 17 bases between. The V gene's germline CDR1 is LGHNT and CDR2 FRNRAP. The CDR3 is 16 amino acids. CDR3 in DNA: TGTGCTAGTGGTCCCGCGGGGACAGTGAGCTCCTACGAGCAGTACTTC. Protein: CASGPAGTVSSYEQYF.

This sequence joins TRBV4-1 and TRBJ2-1; 8 positions agree with TRBD2. Trimming at V came to 7 bases and at J to 0 bases, leaving 8 bases not matched to a gene. This CDR3 is built from 16 residues. Germline V gives CDR1 MGHRA, CDR2 YSYEKL. CDR3 region: CASMPTGGGSYNEQFF. The DNA of the CDR3 is TGCGCCAGCATGCCCACGGGGGGGGGCTCCTACAATGAGCAGTTCTTC.

This chain links TRBV5-1 with TRBJ2-7; 7 bases fit TRBD2. The V and J ends lost 2 bases and 7 bases, in that order; junction bases with no gene match: 3. Looked up from germline, CDR1 is SGHRS and CDR2 is YFSETQ. This CDR3 contains 12 residues. The CDR3 nucleotides read TGCGCCAGCAGCTTACGGGGAGGGGAGCAGTACTTC. Translated, it gives CASSLRGGEQYF.

This chain links TRBV27 with TRBJ2-3; TRBD2 aligns across 8 bases. V dropped 4 bases and J dropped 1; count of bases not matched to a gene: 4. Germline V lookup: CDR1 MNHEY, CDR2 SMNVEV (reference sequence). This CDR3 comprises 15 residues. In nucleotides, the CDR3 is TGTGCCAGCAGTTATGGACTAGCCCGCACAGATACGCAGTATTTT. Protein: CASSYGLARTDTQYF.

The chain links TRBV27 to TRBJ1-2; D unclear. The CDR3 is 13 amino acids. V was cut by 6 bases and J by 1 base, with 9 bases left in between. Germline assignment: CDR1 MNHEY and CDR2 SMNVEV (reference sequence). DNA of the CDR3: TGTGCCAGCAGCGAGGATCGTAACTATGGCTACACCTTC. Translated, it gives CASSEDRNYGYTF.

The chain links TRBV27 to TRBJ2-1; D gene ambiguous. CDR1 MNHEY and CDR2 SMNVEV come from the germline V gene (reference sequence). Trimming shortened V by 9 bases and J by 0 bases, and 12 bases separated the two germline ends. This CDR3 has 14 amino acids. The CDR3 region is CASESLSSYNEQFF. CDR3 nucleotide sequence: TGTGCCAGTGAGTCCCTAAGCTCCTACAATGAGCAGTTCTTC.

The chain couples TRBV4-2 to TRBJ2-3; TRBD2 matches 9 bases. The junction had 5 bases not matched to a gene; V was cut back by 0 bases and J by 1 base. This CDR3 contains 17 residues. Germline V lookup: CDR1 LGHNA, CDR2 YNFKEQ. The CDR3 bases are TGTGCCAGCAGCCAAGATTACGGCGGGGGGGGCACAGATACGCAGTATTTT. It codes for CASSQDYGGGGTDTQYF.

The rearrangement links TRBV28 to TRBJ2-3, with D possibly being TRBD1 or TRBD2 (5 bases each). The germline V gene encodes CDR1 MDHEN and CDR2 SYDVKM. V was pared by 7 bases and J by 2 bases, with 13 bases between. This CDR3 spans 14 amino acids. The CDR3 DNA reads as TGTGCCAGCAAACCGGGACGGGCCACAGATACGCAGTATTTT. It encodes CASKPGRATDTQYF.

This chain joins TRBV30 and TRBJ1-2, with D hard to call. The CDR3 totals 11 residues. Trimming shortened V by 4 bases and J by 7 bases, and 10 bases separated the two germline ends. CDR1 GTSNPN and CDR2 SVGIG come from the germline V gene (reference sequence). The chain's CDR3 is CAWTFGLGYTF. The CDR3 nucleotides are TGTGCCTGGACGTTCGGTCTTGGCTACACCTTC. The complete variable domain, with remaining parts taken from reference TRBV30 and TRBJ1-2, reads SQTIHQWPATLVQPVGSPLSLECTVEGTSNPNLYWYRQAAGRGLQLLFYSVGIGQISSEVPQNLSASRPQDRQFILSSKKLLLSDSGFYLCAWTFGLGYTFGSGTRLTVV.

This clone has a handful of counts. The CDR3 region has the DNA TGTGCCAGCAGCTTGGGGACAGGGTATGGCTACACCTTC. This encodes CASSLGTGYGYTF. The V and J genes are TRBV9 and TRBJ1-2; 9 positions match TRBD1. CDR1 SGDLS and CDR2 YYNGEE come from the germline V gene. V was clipped by 4 bases and J by 5 bases; unmatched bases: 3. The CDR3 is 13 residues long.

This clone was observed a single time. The chain uses TRBV20-1 and TRBJ2-7; D is unclear. Germline loops: CDR1 DFQATT, CDR2 SNEGSKA (reference sequence). V gave up 6 bases and J gave up 6 bases, with 12 bases separating them. The CDR3 has 11 amino acids. The CDR3 bases are TGCAGTGCCACAGTGTGGCGCGAGCAGTACTTC. Its translation is CSATVWREQYF.

This chain uses TRBV7-9 with TRBJ1-5; TRBD1 agrees at 8 bases. Germline-derived CDR1 and CDR2 are SEHNR and FQNEAQ (reference sequence). This CDR3 region has 14 residues. The J segment lost 9 bases and the V segment lost 6 bases, leaving 10 bases of the junction unmatched. This chain's CDR3 is CASSTDRASWPQHF. CDR3 DNA sequence: TGTGCCAGCAGTACGGACAGGGCGAGTTGGCCCCAGCATTTT.

This clone turned up a few times. The V gene is TRBV7-9, the J gene TRBJ2-5; the D gene is possibly TRBD2 (6 bases). Trimming stripped 1 base from V and 5 bases from J, with 14 bases between. This CDR3 is 15 amino acids long. Germline assignment: CDR1 SEHNR and CDR2 FQNEAQ (reference sequence). In DNA, the CDR3 is TGTGCCAGCAGCTTAGATGGGGGGATCAGGGAGACCCAGTACTTC. It encodes CASSLDGGIRETQYF.

The V and J genes are TRBV29-1 and TRBJ2-3, with D perhaps matching TRBD1 (5 bases). V gave up 1 base and J gave up 4 bases, with 12 bases separating them. Germline loops: CDR1 SQVTM, CDR2 ANQGSEA. The CDR3 has 14 amino acids. The CDR3 loop reads CSVEGRATADTQYF. The DNA of the CDR3 is TGCAGCGTTGAAGGCAGGGCCACCGCAGATACGCAGTATTTT.

This chain uses TRBV19 with TRBJ1-1, with D hard to call. CDR1 and CDR2 (germline): LNHDA, SQIVND (reference sequence). Trimming took 1 base from V and 8 from J, leaving 5 bases between them. This CDR3 comprises 11 residues. The chain's CDR3 is CASSIGREAFF. In DNA, the CDR3 is TGTGCCAGTAGTATAGGGCGGGAAGCTTTCTTT.

The J gene is TRBJ1-1, the V gene TRBV28; D is unresolved. The CDR3 runs to 13 residues. V gave up 1 base and J gave up 7 bases, with 10 bases separating them. CDR1 is MDHEN and CDR2 is SYDVKM in the germline V gene. Here the CDR3 DNA reads TGTGCCAGCAGTTTATCCGGGATAGGTGAAGCTTTCTTT. Protein sequence: CASSLSGIGEAFF.

The chain uses TRBV4-1 and TRBJ2-7, with D possibly TRBD2 on 5 matching bases. Trimming cost V 3 bases and J 12 bases, with 18 bases left between them. Germline V lookup: CDR1 MGHRA, CDR2 YSYEKL. This CDR3 is 13 amino acids long. In nucleotides, the CDR3 is TGCGCCAGCAGCCACGGGGTACTCGGGGTTCTGTACTTC. This codes for CASSHGVLGVLYF.

This chain connects TRBV6-5 to TRBJ2-4, with a possible D match to TRBD1 (5 bases). CDR3 length: 15 amino acids. Germline V gene sequence: CDR1 MNHEY, CDR2 SVGAGI. V lost 0 bases, J lost 4 bases, and 10 bases lay in between. CDR3 DNA sequence: TGTGCCAGCAGTTACTCTCCGACAGATAAAAACATTCAGTACTTC. Translating it yields CASSYSPTDKNIQYF.

The CDR3 sequence: CASSLGTGGLDTEAFF. In nucleotides, the CDR3 is TGTGCCAGCAGCTTAGGGACAGGGGGCTTGGACACTGAAGCTTTCTTT. The V and J genes are TRBV7-3 and TRBJ1-1; 12 positions agree with TRBD1. V trimming: 2 bases; J trimming: 3 bases; junction bases outside the gene matches: 4. Germline V CDR1 and CDR2: SGHTA, FQGTGA. CDR3 length: 16 residues.

The chain couples TRBV7-9 to TRBJ1-2; 7 nucleotides agree with TRBD1. The V segment lost 10 bases and the J segment 6 bases; nucleotides outside the gene matches: 8. CDR3 length equals 12 residues. Germline V gene data show CDR1 as SEHNR and CDR2 as FQNEAQ (reference sequence). CDR3 sequence (DNA): TGTGCCACTGAGCCACAGGGGAATGGCTACACCTTC. It encodes CATEPQGNGYTF.

The chain couples TRBV2 to TRBJ2-7; D is unclear. This CDR3 is 14 amino acids long. Per the germline V gene, CDR1 is SNHLY and CDR2 is FYNNEI. V was pared by 7 bases and J by 1 base, with 14 bases between. The CDR3 DNA sequence: TGTGCCAGCACCCCGCTGTGGGATTCCTACGAGCAGTACTTC. Protein sequence: CASTPLWDSYEQYF.

This clone was seen a handful of times. J is TRBJ2-1 and V is TRBV19, with D perhaps matching TRBD1 (6 bases). V shed 10 bases and J shed 5 bases, with 21 bases lying between them. The CDR3 sequence is 15 residues long. Germline CDR1 is LNHDA and CDR2 is SQIVND (reference sequence). The CDR3 coding sequence is TGTGCCACCTCTCAGGACTCCCAGGGGAACAATGAGCAGTTCTTC. Translation: CATSQDSQGNNEQFF. The entire variable domain, with the rest obtained from reference TRBV19 and TRBJ2-1, is as follows: DGGITQSPKYLFRKEGQNVTLSCEQNLNHDAMYWYRQDPGQGLRLIYYSQIVNDFQKGDIAEGYSVSREKKESFPLTVTSAQKNPTAFYLCATSQDSQGNNEQFFGPGTRLTVL.

This clone was observed a single time. This chain connects TRBV27 to TRBJ2-2; 11 bases agree with TRBD1. The CDR3 consists of 14 residues. Trimming at V came to 3 bases and at J to 6 bases, leaving 0 bases not matched to a gene. Germline-derived CDR1 and CDR2 are MNHEY and SMNVEV (reference sequence). The chain's CDR3 is CASSLGQGAGELFF. For the CDR3, the DNA is TGTGCCAGCAGTTTGGGACAGGGGGCCGGGGAGCTGTTTTTT.

The chain joins TRBV30 to TRBJ2-4; the D gene is possibly TRBD1 (6 bases). The germline V gene encodes CDR1 GTSNPN and CDR2 SVGIG (reference sequence). V was shortened by 2 bases and J by 0 bases, with 8 bases between the two germline ends. This CDR3 is built from 14 residues. As DNA, the CDR3 is TGTGCCTGGAGTAACAGGGTAGCCAAAAACATTCAGTACTTC. This sequence encodes CAWSNRVAKNIQYF.

V is TRBV28 and J is TRBJ1-2; weak D call: TRBD1 (5 bases). The CDR3 sequence is 13 residues long. V was trimmed by 11 bases and J by 1 base, leaving 14 bases between them. Germline V gene sequence: CDR1 MDHEN, CDR2 SYDVKM. The CDR3 is CAGGAPDNYGYTF. The CDR3 nucleotides read TGTGCCGGCGGGGCCCCCGATAACTATGGCTACACCTTC.